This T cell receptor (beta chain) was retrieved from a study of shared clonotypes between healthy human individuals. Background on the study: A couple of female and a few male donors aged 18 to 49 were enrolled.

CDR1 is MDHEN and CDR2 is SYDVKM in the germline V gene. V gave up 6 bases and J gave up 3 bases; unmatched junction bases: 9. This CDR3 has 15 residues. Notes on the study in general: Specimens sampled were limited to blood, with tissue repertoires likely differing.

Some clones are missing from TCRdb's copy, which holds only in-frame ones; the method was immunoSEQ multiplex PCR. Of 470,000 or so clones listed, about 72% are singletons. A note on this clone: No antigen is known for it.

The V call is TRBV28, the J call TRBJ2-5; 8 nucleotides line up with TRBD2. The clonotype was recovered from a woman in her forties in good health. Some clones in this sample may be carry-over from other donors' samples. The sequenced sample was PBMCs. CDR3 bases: TGTGCCAGCAGCTCCGGACTAGCTCCGAAAGAGACCCAGTACTTC. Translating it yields CASSSGLAPKETQYF.